This T cell receptor (beta chain) was identified in a study of blood T cell repertoires in COVID-19. The wider study: Samples came from the United States, Italy and Spain, spanning acute and convalescent COVID-19. The analysed material was cDNA or gDNA that came from T cells, B-cell-depleted T cells, or PBMCs.

Per the original methods: By means of reference gene primer amplification, nucleated cell counts were estimated. Using immunoSEQ multiplex PCR, the repertoire was profiled, and TCRdb retains in-frame clones only, with some absent. D and trimming were read from the DNA, whereas the V and J calls and clone size are those reported in that table. The sample includes about 170,000 clones, around 83% of them seen just once. The CDR3 contains 17 residues. CDR1 is MGHRA and CDR2 is YSYEKL in the germline V gene. The V and J ends lost 3 bases and 0 bases, in that order; junction bases with no gene match: 10. The V and J genes are TRBV4-1 and TRBJ1-1; 7 bases agree with TRBD1. This clonotype was sampled from a woman older than 75 in a cohort sampled during active or convalescent COVID-19. Sequencing was done on a sample of peripheral blood. The CDR3 loop is CASSHWGHRGMNTEAFF. In DNA, the CDR3 is TGCGCCAGCAGCCATTGGGGGCACAGGGGCATGAACACTGAAGCTTTCTTT.